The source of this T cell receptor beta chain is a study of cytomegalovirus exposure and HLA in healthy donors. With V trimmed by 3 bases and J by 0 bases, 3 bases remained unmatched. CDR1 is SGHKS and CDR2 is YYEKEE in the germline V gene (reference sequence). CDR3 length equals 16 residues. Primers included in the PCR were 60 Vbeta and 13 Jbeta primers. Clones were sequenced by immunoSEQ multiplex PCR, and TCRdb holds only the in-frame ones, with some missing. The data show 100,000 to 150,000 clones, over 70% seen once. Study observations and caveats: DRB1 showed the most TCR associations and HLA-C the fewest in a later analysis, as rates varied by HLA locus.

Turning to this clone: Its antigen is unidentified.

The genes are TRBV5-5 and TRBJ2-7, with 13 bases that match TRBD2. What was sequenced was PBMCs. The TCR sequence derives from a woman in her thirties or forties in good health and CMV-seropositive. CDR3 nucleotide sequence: TGTGCCAGCAGCTGGACTAGCGGGGGCAACTCCTACGAGCAGTACTTC. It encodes CASSWTSGGNSYEQYF.